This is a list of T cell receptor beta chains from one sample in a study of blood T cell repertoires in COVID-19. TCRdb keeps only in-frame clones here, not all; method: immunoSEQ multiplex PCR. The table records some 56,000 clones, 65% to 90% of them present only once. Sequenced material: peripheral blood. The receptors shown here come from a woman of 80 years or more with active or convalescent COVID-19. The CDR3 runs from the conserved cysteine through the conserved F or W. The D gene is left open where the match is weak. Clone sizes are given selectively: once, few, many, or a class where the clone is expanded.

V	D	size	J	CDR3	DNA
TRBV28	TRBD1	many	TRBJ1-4	CASSSGQVDLPEKLFF	TGTGCCAGCAGTAGTGGACAGGTCGACCTCCCTGAAAAACTGTTTTTT
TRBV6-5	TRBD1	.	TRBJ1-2	CASSYVGQAYGYTF	TGTGCCAGCAGTTATGTTGGACAGGCCTATGGCTACACCTTC
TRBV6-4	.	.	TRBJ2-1	CASSYRDSPYNEQFF	TGTGCCAGCAGTTACCGGGACTCCCCCTACAATGAGCAGTTCTTC
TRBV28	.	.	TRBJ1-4	CASTVLGGATNEKLFF	TGTGCCAGCACTGTGCTGGGAGGAGCAACTAATGAAAAACTGTTTTTT
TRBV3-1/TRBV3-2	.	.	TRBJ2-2	CASSLGLAGELFF	TGTGCCAGCAGCCTGGGACTTGCCGGGGAGCTGTTTTTT
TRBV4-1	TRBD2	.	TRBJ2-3	CASSQGLAGAKSTDTQYF	TGCGCCAGCAGCCAGGGACTAGCGGGGGCCAAGAGCACAGATACGCAGTATTTT
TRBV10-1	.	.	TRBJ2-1	CASSEIGGNEQFF	TGCGCCAGCAGTGAGATCGGCGGCAATGAGCAGTTCTTC
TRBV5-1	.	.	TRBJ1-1	CASSSSRGSQNTEAFF	TGCGCCAGCAGCTCTTCGAGGGGGTCGCAGAACACTGAAGCTTTCTTT
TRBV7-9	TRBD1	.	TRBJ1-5	CASSGGQGAGVQPQHF	TGTGCCAGCAGCGGCGGACAGGGGGCGGGGGTTCAGCCCCAGCATTTT
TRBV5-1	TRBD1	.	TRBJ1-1	CASSLRAGGLNTEAFF	TGCGCCAGCAGCTTGAGGGCAGGGGGCCTGAACACTGAAGCTTTCTTT
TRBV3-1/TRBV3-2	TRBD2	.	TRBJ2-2	CASSQGPHRISGGLYTGELFF	TGTGCCAGCAGCCAAGGCCCCCATAGGATTAGCGGGGGTTTGTACACCGGGGAGCTGTTTTTT
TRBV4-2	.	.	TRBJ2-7	CASSRDSEQYF	TGTGCCAGCAGCCGCGACTCCGAGCAGTACTTC
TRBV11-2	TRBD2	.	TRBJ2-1	CASSLAGGPNEQFF	TGTGCCAGCAGTTTAGCGGGGGGGCCCAATGAGCAGTTCTTC
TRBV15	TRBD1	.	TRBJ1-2	CATSRGTGNGYTF	TGTGCCACCAGCAGGGGGACAGGGAATGGCTACACCTTC
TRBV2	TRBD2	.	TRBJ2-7	CASREAQGLAGVEQYF	TGTGCCAGCCGGGAGGCTCAGGGACTAGCGGGGGTTGAGCAGTACTTC
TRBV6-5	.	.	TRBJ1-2	CASNPSGRGYGYTF	TGTGCCAGCAACCCCTCGGGTCGTGGCTATGGCTACACCTTC
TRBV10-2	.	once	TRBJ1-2	CASSEVGGGIVYGYTF	TGCGCCAGCAGTGAGGTTGGGGGAGGTATCGTCTATGGCTACACCTTC
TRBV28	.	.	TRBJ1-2	CASRPGANYGYTF	TGTGCCAGCCGCCCAGGGGCTAACTATGGCTACACCTTC
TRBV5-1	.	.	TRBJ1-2	CASSLGTQSYGYTF	TGCGCCAGCAGCCTCGGGACTCAAAGCTATGGCTACACCTTC
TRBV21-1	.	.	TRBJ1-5	CASSKALRDRGPNQPQHF	TGTGCCAGCAGCAAAGCTCTCCGGGACAGGGGGCCTAATCAGCCCCAGCATTTT
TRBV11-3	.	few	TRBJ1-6	CASSAGVTSPLHF	TGTGCCAGCAGCGCAGGGGTGACATCACCCCTCCACTTT
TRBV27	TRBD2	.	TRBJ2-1	CASGLAGGPLDEQFF	TGTGCCAGCGGACTAGCGGGGGGGCCGTTGGATGAGCAGTTCTTC
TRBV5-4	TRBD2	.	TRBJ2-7	CASSLSGGTFYEQYF	TGTGCCAGCAGCCTCAGCGGGGGGACTTTCTACGAGCAGTACTTC
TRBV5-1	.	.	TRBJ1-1	CASSLSQGNTEAFF	TGCGCCAGCAGCTTGTCACAGGGAAACACTGAAGCTTTCTTT
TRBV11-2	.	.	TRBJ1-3	CASSLRSGGSGNTIYF	TGTGCCAGCAGCTTAAGGTCCGGGGGCTCTGGAAACACCATATATTTT
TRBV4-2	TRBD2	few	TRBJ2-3	CASSQERGASGGDTQYF	TGTGCCAGCAGCCAAGAGAGGGGGGCTAGCGGGGGTGATACGCAGTATTTT
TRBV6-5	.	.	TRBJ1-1	CASSYSLWGEGEAFF	TGTGCCAGCAGTTACTCGTTGTGGGGGGAGGGTGAAGCTTTCTTT
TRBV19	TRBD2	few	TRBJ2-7	CASSSSGTSAYEQYF	TGTGCCAGTAGTAGCTCCGGGACTAGCGCCTACGAGCAGTACTTC
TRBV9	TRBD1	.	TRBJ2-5	CASSVVTGPQETQYF	TGTGCCAGCAGCGTAGTGACAGGGCCACAAGAGACCCAGTACTTC
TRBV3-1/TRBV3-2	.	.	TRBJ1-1	CASSPAGTMGAEAFF	TGTGCCAGCAGCCCGGCCGGGACAATGGGGGCTGAAGCTTTCTTT
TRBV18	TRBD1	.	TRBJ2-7	CASSPQGAMSYEQYF	TGTGCCAGCTCACCACAGGGGGCTATGTCCTACGAGCAGTACTTC
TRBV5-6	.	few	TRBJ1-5	CASSSRNQPQHF	TGTGCCAGCAGCTCTAGGAATCAGCCCCAGCATTTT
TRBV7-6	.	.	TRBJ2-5	CASSRTQGLGETQYF	TGTGCCAGCAGTCGAACACAGGGTCTAGGGGAGACCCAGTACTTC
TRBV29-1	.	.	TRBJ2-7	CSVTRDSLGGEQYF	TGCAGCGTCACACGGGACAGTCTGGGGGGCGAGCAGTACTTC
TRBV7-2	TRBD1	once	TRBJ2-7	CASSSLYSGTESYEQYF	TGTGCCAGCAGCTCTTTATACTCCGGGACAGAGTCCTACGAGCAGTACTTC
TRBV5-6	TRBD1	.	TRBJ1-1	CASWDRGFGKGTEAFF	TGTGCCAGCTGGGACAGGGGGTTTGGCAAGGGGACTGAAGCTTTCTTT
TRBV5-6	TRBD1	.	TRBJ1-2	CASSPYDRDYGYTF	TGTGCCAGCAGTCCCTACGACAGGGACTATGGCTACACCTTC
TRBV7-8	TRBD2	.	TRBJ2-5	CASSLVGLAGDGETQYF	TGTGCCAGCAGCTTAGTGGGACTAGCGGGGGACGGAGAGACCCAGTACTTC
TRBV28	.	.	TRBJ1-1	CASSLEGRGTEAFF	TGTGCCAGCAGTTTAGAAGGTAGAGGCACTGAAGCTTTCTTT
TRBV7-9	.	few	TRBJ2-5	CACWGTWGGPRHGETQYF	TGTGCCTGCTGGGGGACTTGGGGGGGCCCCCGCCACGGAGAGACCCAGTACTTC
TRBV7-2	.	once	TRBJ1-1	CASSLATENTEAFF	TGTGCCAGCAGCTTAGCAACAGAGAACACTGAAGCTTTCTTT
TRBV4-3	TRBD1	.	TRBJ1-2	CASSPGTGIGYTF	TGCGCCAGCAGCCCCGGGACAGGGATTGGCTACACCTTC
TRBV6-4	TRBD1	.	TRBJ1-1	CASSDNRTGTGTEAFF	TGTGCCAGCAGTGACAATAGGACAGGGACCGGCACTGAAGCTTTCTTT
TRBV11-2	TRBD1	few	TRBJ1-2	CASSPTGEERYYGYTF	TGTGCCAGCAGCCCGACAGGGGAAGAGCGTTACTATGGCTACACCTTC
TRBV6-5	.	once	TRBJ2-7	CASSYRQYEQYF	TGTGCCAGCAGTTACCGCCAGTACGAGCAGTACTTC
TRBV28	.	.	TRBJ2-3	CASSSWRRGVDTQYF	TGTGCCAGCAGTTCCTGGAGGCGGGGTGTGGATACGCAGTATTTT
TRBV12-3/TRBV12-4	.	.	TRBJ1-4	CASGGAGEKLFF	TGTGCCAGCGGGGGGGCAGGGGAAAAACTGTTTTTT
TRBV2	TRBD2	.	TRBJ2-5	CASSETSGGAKETQYF	TGTGCCAGCAGTGAGACTAGCGGGGGGGCCAAGGAGACCCAGTACTTC
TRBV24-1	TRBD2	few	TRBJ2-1	CATSDPPGLAGAGFYNEQFF	TGTGCCACCAGTGATCCGCCGGGACTAGCGGGGGCCGGATTTTACAATGAGCAGTTCTTC
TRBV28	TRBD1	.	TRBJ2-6	CASSPKGALSSGANVLTF	TGTGCCAGCAGTCCCAAGGGGGCATTGAGCTCTGGGGCCAACGTCCTGACTTTC
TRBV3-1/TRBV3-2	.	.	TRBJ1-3	CASSQDGPRNTIYF	TGTGCCAGCAGCCAAGATGGTCCTAGAAACACCATATATTTT